This T cell receptor beta chain was sequenced in a study of CD8 T cells in ankylosing spondylitis. Study outcomes and limitations: A TCR beta motif made of fewer than ten highly homologous variants seemed typical of ankylosing spondylitis blood. Clones tied to disease were said to be significantly enriched in matched ankylosing spondylitis synovial fluid. Both synovial fluid and blood in reactive arthritis had previously been reported to carry some motif variants.

Using quantitative 5'-RACE with molecular barcodes, the authors made TCR beta libraries. TCRdb reprocessed the 5' RACE reads via MiXCR and lists one record per CDR3 protein. The table includes some 150,000 distinct CDR3 sequences, roughly an eighth detected once. The CDR3 loop spans 13 amino acids. V lost 5 bases and J lost 7, with 14 bases in between. Germline V CDR1 and CDR2: LGHDT, YNNKEL (reference sequence). This clonotype was counted many times. Its matching antigen is unknown. The gene calls are TRBV3-1 and TRBJ1-2; D unresolved. The source is a female donor with ankylosing spondylitis or in good health (not recorded which). The sample comprised blood, either unsorted or a sorted T cell fraction (not recorded which). The CDR3 is CASSTAGGGGYTF. The CDR3, as DNA: TGTGCCAGCAGCACCGCGGGAGGAGGTGGCTACACCTTC.